Listed here are 21 T cell receptor beta chains from one sample, sequenced in a study of T cells after yellow fever vaccination. TCRdb fed the 5' RACE reads into MiXCR, producing one record per CDR3 protein. The sample holds fewer than 100,000 distinct CDR3 sequences; around 5.8% are singletons and the top ten take about two fifths. The sequenced sample was CD8+ T cells sorted from PBMCs, obtained 10 days after the yellow fever booster vaccination. The receptors here all came from a man aged 18 to 35 who received the YFV17D yellow fever vaccine.

This clonotype was counted between two and nine times. The chain employs TRBV6-5 and TRBJ2-7; D unclear. CDR3 length: 13 amino acids. The germline CDR1 and CDR2 sequences are MNHEY and SVGAGI. V was pared by 6 bases and J by 6 bases, with 15 bases between. CDR3 in amino acids: CASSRLQAGEQYV. In nucleotides, the CDR3 is TGTGCCAGCAGCCGCCTGCAAGCAGGCGAGCAGTACGTC.

This clonotype has just a few counts. The chain employs TRBV27 and TRBJ1-1; possible D gene TRBD1, 6 bases. CDR3 length equals 13 residues. Per germline, CDR1 MNHEY and CDR2 SMNVEV (reference sequence). V lost 6 bases and J lost 0, with 8 bases in between. Here the CDR3 DNA reads TGTGCCAGCAGACAGGGCATGAACACTGAAGCTTTCTTT. The encoded protein is CASRQGMNTEAFF.

This clonotype was observed a few times. This chain's CDR3 is CASRSQGNYEQYV. The CDR3 DNA reads TGTGCCAGCCGTAGCCAAGGAAACTACGAGCAGTACGTC. The chain is built from TRBV28 and TRBJ2-7; D is unresolved. V was trimmed by 8 bases and J by 3 bases, leaving 14 bases between them. Germline CDR1 reads MDHEN; CDR2 reads SYDVKM. The CDR3 consists of 13 residues.

This clonotype has a handful of counts. The V and J genes are TRBV3-1 and TRBJ2-1; 10 positions match TRBD1. V lost 8 bases to trimming and J lost 7 bases; unmatched junction nucleotides: 5. From germline, CDR1 is LGHDT and CDR2 YNNKEL (reference sequence). This CDR3 comprises 13 residues. The CDR3 coding sequence is TGTGCCAGCGAAAGGGGACAGGGGAATGAGCAGTTCTTC. It yields the protein CASERGQGNEQFF.

V and J are TRBV4-3 and TRBJ2-2; D is possibly TRBD1 (6 bases). Trimming stripped 3 bases from V and 2 bases from J, with 10 bases between. The V gene's germline CDR1 is LGHNA and CDR2 YSLEER. This CDR3 contains 15 residues. The CDR3: CASSHLQGNTGELFF. For the CDR3, the DNA is TGCGCCAGCAGCCATTTACAGGGTAACACCGGGGAGCTGTTTTTT.

Only a few counts were recorded for this clonotype. The chain uses TRBV12-3 or TRBV12-4 and TRBJ1-3; possibly TRBD1 for D (5 bases). The CDR3 sequence is 17 residues long. V dropped 2 bases and J dropped 2 bases, with 16 bases sitting between them. CDR3 loop: CASSLPKSGIAGNTIYF. The CDR3 DNA is TGTGCCAGCAGTTTACCAAAGTCAGGGATTGCTGGAAACACCATATATTTT.

There are many counts of this clonotype. This chain links TRBV7-9 with TRBJ2-7; 10 nucleotides align to TRBD1. Germline CDR1 reads SEHNR; CDR2 reads FQNEAQ (reference sequence). The J segment lost 3 bases and the V segment lost 5 bases, leaving 10 bases of the junction unmatched. This CDR3 has 16 amino acids. For the CDR3, the DNA is TGTGCCAGCAGCGCAGCCTCCGGGACAGGGGACTACGAGCAGTACGTC. Translating gives CASSAASGTGDYEQYV.

J is TRBJ2-7 and V is TRBV5-4, with unresolved D. The germline V gene has CDR1 SGHNT and CDR2 YYREEE (reference sequence). Trimming cost V 0 bases and J 7 bases, with 11 bases left between them. This CDR3 spans 13 amino acids. CDR3: CASSLGSLAEQYF. CDR3 DNA: TGTGCCAGCAGCTTGGGTAGTCTGGCTGAGCAGTACTTC.

This clonotype was observed many times. This chain uses TRBV6-2 or TRBV6-3 with TRBJ1-6, with D possibly TRBD1 on 5 matching bases. CDR3 length: 13 amino acids. The germline V and J ends were trimmed by 8 bases and 13 bases, with 18 bases remaining between them. Germline CDR1 reads MNHEY; CDR2 reads SVGEGT. CDR3 coding DNA: TGTGCCAGCGGCCCCCTCGAGTGGGGGCCCCTCCACTTT. It specifies CASGPLEWGPLHF.

V usage is TRBV20-1 and J usage is TRBJ2-2; TRBD2 agrees at 14 bases. The CDR3 consists of 19 residues. The trim removed 0 bases at V and 1 base at J, leaving 7 bases unmatched. CDR1 DFQATT and CDR2 SNEGSKA come from the germline V gene (reference sequence). CDR3 residues: CSARDRTGLAGVNTGELFF. Here the CDR3 DNA reads TGCAGTGCTAGAGATCGAACGGGACTAGCGGGGGTGAACACCGGGGAGCTGTTTTTT.

The chain employs TRBV29-1 and TRBJ1-2, with D perhaps TRBD1 (5 bases). Germline CDR1 reads SQVTM; CDR2 reads ANQGSEA. The V and J ends lost 6 bases and 5 bases respectively, with 16 bases between them. The CDR3 runs 13 residues. The CDR3 sequence: CSVTRGAVYGYTF. Here the CDR3 DNA reads TGCAGCGTGACGAGGGGCGCCGTTTATGGCTACACCTTC.

The chain carries TRBV19 and TRBJ1-2; D unresolved. This CDR3 comprises 15 residues. Germline CDR1 reads LNHDA; CDR2 reads SQIVND (reference sequence). Trimming stripped 7 bases from V and 9 bases from J, with 24 bases between. The CDR3 DNA is TGTGCCAGTAAAACCCGGGAGAGGGAATTTGAAAGCTACACCTTC. This sequence encodes CASKTREREFESYTF.

This clonotype occurred many times. The genes are TRBV29-1 and TRBJ2-5; TRBD1 might be the D (6 bases). The CDR3 runs 13 residues. The ends were cut back, 6 bases at V and 0 bases at J, with 11 bases in the middle. Germline V gene sequence: CDR1 SQVTM, CDR2 ANQGSEA. The DNA for the CDR3 is TGCAGCGTCCTCTGGGACAACCAAGAGACCCAGTACTTC. It yields the protein CSVLWDNQETQYF.

The V gene is TRBV6-2 or TRBV6-3, the J gene TRBJ2-3; 9 bases match TRBD2. The CDR3 consists of 16 residues. From germline, CDR1 is MNHEY and CDR2 SVGEGT. The trim removed 1 base at V and 4 bases at J, leaving 6 bases unmatched. The CDR3 nucleotides are TGTGCCAGCAGTTACTGGGTCGCGGGGGGGCCAGATACGCAGTATTTT. Its translation is CASSYWVAGGPDTQYF.

The chain recombines TRBV7-9 with TRBJ2-1; 11 positions match TRBD1. Germline CDR1 and CDR2: SEHNR and FQNEAQ (reference sequence). The V gene end was trimmed by 5 bases and the J gene end by 8 bases; junction bases not matched to a gene: 8. CDR3 length: 15 residues. The CDR3 coding sequence is TGTGCCAGCAGCCCCCGGGACAGGGGGGTCGATGAGCAGTTCTTC. Protein: CASSPRDRGVDEQFF.

This clonotype has a handful of counts. V usage is TRBV9 and J usage is TRBJ1-6; 11 bases fit TRBD1. The CDR3 is 17 residues long. Per germline, CDR1 SGDLS and CDR2 YYNGEE. V was pared by 2 bases and J by 1 base, with 2 bases of the junction left unmatched. As DNA, the CDR3 is TGTGCCAGCAGCGTGGGACAGGGGGTATCCTATAATTCACCCCTCCACTTT. This sequence encodes CASSVGQGVSYNSPLHF.

The rearrangement uses TRBV12-3 or TRBV12-4 and TRBJ2-3, with D maybe TRBD2 (6 bases). The CDR3 length is 15 residues. The V gene lost 5 bases and the J gene lost 2 bases, with 14 bases spanning the gap. The CDR3, as DNA: TGTGCCAGCAGTCCGGGACTCTTTATCACAGATACGCAGTATTTT. This encodes CASSPGLFITDTQYF.

This clonotype was counted at least ten times. V is TRBV12-3 or TRBV12-4 and J is TRBJ1-2, with a tentative D call TRBD1 (5 bases). With 6 bases removed from V and 3 bases from J, the gap between germline ends came to 14 bases. CDR3 length: 14 residues. CDR3 sequence reads: CASRASWGDYGYTF. The CDR3 bases are TGTGCCAGCAGAGCATCGTGGGGCGACTATGGCTACACCTTC.

This clonotype was detected only a few times. The junction differs from germline at one of its ends, possibly a read error. The chain is built from TRBV12-5 and TRBJ1-2; D is unclear. Germline values: CDR1 LGHNT, CDR2 FRNRAP. The CDR3 extends over 10 amino acids. Written as DNA, the CDR3 is TGTGCTAGTGGTTTGGGGGGAGCCTCCTTC. Its translation: CASGLGGASF.

The chain employs TRBV29-1 and TRBJ2-1; 8 bases map to TRBD2. The germline gives CDR1 SQVTM, CDR2 ANQGSEA. V was pared by 0 bases and J by 6 bases, with 7 bases of the junction left unmatched. The CDR3 extends over 15 amino acids. Here the CDR3 reads CSVEEGRGGLNEQFF. In nucleotides, the CDR3 is TGCAGCGTTGAAGAGGGTCGGGGGGGCCTCAATGAGCAGTTCTTC.

This clonotype was counted ten times or more. The CDR3 DNA is TGTGCCACCAAACCTTGGGGGGCATTCTCGGAGACCCAGTACTTC. Protein sequence: CATKPWGAFSETQYF. This sequence joins TRBV2 and TRBJ2-5; possibly TRBD1 or TRBD2 for D (6 bases each). The length of the CDR3 is 15 residues. Trimming took 10 bases from V and 5 from J, leaving 23 bases between them. Germline V gene data show CDR1 as SNHLY and CDR2 as FYNNEI. The full variable domain, completed using reference TRBV2 and TRBJ2-5, is EPEVTQTPSHQVTQMGQEVILRCVPISNHLYFYWYRQILGQKVEFLVSFYNNEISEKSEIFDDQFSVERPDGSNFTLKIRSTKLEDSAMYFCATKPWGAFSETQYFGPGTRLLVL.